This T cell receptor beta chain derives from a study of CD8+ T cells in alopecia areata. Study-level background: In an open-label trial, patients got 5 to 10 mg tofacitinib twice daily.

Trimming stripped 7 bases from V and 6 bases from J, with 16 bases between. Germline CDR1 and CDR2: LNHDA and SQIVND (reference sequence). The CDR3 spans 14 residues. This clone appeared a few times. It was cDNA, reverse transcribed from extracted RNA, that served as the sequencing template. The method was immunoSEQ multiplex PCR; TCRdb's version includes in-frame clones alone and lacks a portion of them. The sample consists of 90,000 to 150,000 clones, around two fifths of them appearing once. The clonotype was recovered from a human donor with alopecia areata. Sample: CD4+ T cells sorted from blood. The rearrangement uses TRBV19 and TRBJ2-1, with D perhaps TRBD1 (6 bases). The CDR3 reads CASTSGTSSNEQFF. CDR3 coding DNA: TGTGCCAGTACCTCCGGGACATCAAGCAATGAGCAGTTCTTC.